This TCR beta chain came from a study of CD8 T cells in ankylosing spondylitis. The CDR3 is 13 amino acids. The V gene lost 3 bases and the J gene lost 7 bases, with 12 bases spanning the gap. CDR1 is LNHNV, CDR2 YYDKDF, per germline (reference sequence). This clonotype appeared a few times. The antigen is unknown. Quantitative molecular-barcoded 5'-RACE generated the TCR beta libraries. Via MiXCR, TCRdb re-called the 5' RACE reads, giving one row per CDR3 protein. The sample contains approximately 180,000 distinct CDR3 sequences, about 20% of which appear only once. General observations from the study: Reports of some motif variants in reactive arthritis synovial fluid and blood predate this one.

The chain uses TRBV15 and TRBJ2-5; a possible D gene is TRBD1 (7 bases). The TCR comes from a male donor aged 5-30 years with ankylosing spondylitis or in good health (not recorded which). The sample was blood, either unsorted or a sorted T cell fraction (not recorded which). The CDR3 reads CATSSLQGGTQYF. Written as DNA, the CDR3 is TGTGCCACCAGCAGTCTCCAGGGGGGGACCCAGTACTTC.